Sequencing of this TCR beta chain was carried out in a study of PD-1 blockade in classical Hodgkin lymphoma (dated by TCRdb to the early 2020s). For the wider study: Nivolumab dosing was 3 mg/kg intravenously every 2 weeks, continuing until either disease progression or unacceptable toxicity. The study used TCR beta sequencing and CyTOF to define a peripheral blood immune signature of response to PD-1 blockade in classical Hodgkin lymphoma.

For this clone: Its antigen specificity is not known. No base quality information exists; no much larger clone differs at one position. The same CDR3 can be traced to other DNA sequences in this sample.

Spanning cysteine to phenylalanine, the CDR3 consists of 15 amino acids. CDR3 DNA only is kept here, 45 bases in frame from base 1. Taken from the germline V gene, the CDR1 and CDR2 loops are SGHRS and YFSETQ. V is reduced by 0 bases and J by 2 bases, leaving a spacing of 9 bases between them. General study outcomes and caveats: Baseline diversity similar to that of newly diagnosed patients was observed in trial patients achieving complete response, whereas significantly lower diversity was observed in partial responders and progressors. Baseline TCR diversity was reported as lower in newly diagnosed patients than in healthy donors, and lower still in relapsed/refractory patients. A significant rise by C4D1 was seen in CD4+ but not CD8+ TCR diversity (p=0.0027 vs p=0.16), with the rise being most apparent in complete responders (p=0.02). Lower diversity was observed in patients in whom nivolumab was started less than 1 year after ASCT, and these patients were excluded from later analyses so that confounding by immune reconstitution would be avoided. The study was limited to a single clinical trial cohort, and causes of repertoire differences, possibly disease activity or prior therapy, remained undefined.

Genomic DNA was extracted with the Qiagen DNeasy kit from unsorted PBMCs and from negatively selected CD4+ and CD8+ fractions. TCR beta CDR3 regions were subjected to amplification by immunoSEQ multiplex PCR with primers that anneal to V and J segments. A synthetic immune receptor repertoire was used to minimize amplification bias, and remaining bias was computationally removed after sequencing. The original methods were these. Custom Python scripts were used to quantify repertoire diversity as the Shannon entropy index. The unsorted, CD4+ and CD8+ repertoires were each analyzed separately, with the exception of combined analyses, where CD4+ and CD8+ sequences were merged in silico. Clonal expansion was defined as at least a 2-fold frequency increase after treatment relative to C1D1, with a pseudocount of 0.5 for undetected baseline clones. Clones with 0 or 1 copy at C1D1 were classified as singleton clones, and clones with 2 or more copies were classified as non-singleton clones. Clones expanded in unsorted samples were annotated as CD4+, CD8+ or unknown by matching protein sequences in sorted samples from the same patient. Diversity changes from C1D1 to C4D1 were tested in paired samples using Wilcoxon tests. TCRdb mirrors the immuneACCESS table, restricted to in-frame sequences. Some clones are absent from its copies; in checked studies, under half trace to an unresolved V gene, and the reason for the others is unknown. V, J and clone size are taken as reported in that table, and D and trimming were inferred from the DNA itself. The table for this sample lists roughly 56,000 clones; 88% of them were counted only once. The ten most abundant clones make up under 6% of the sample.

Interpreted using the paper, the time point label stands for: cycle 2 day 1 (C2D1) of nivolumab. All trial patients had relapsed after autologous stem cell transplantation, with cohorts A, B and C differing in prior brentuximab vedotin exposure. A total of roughly 57 patients with relapsed/refractory classical Hodgkin lymphoma made up the trial cohort, and each patient's best overall response was complete response, partial response or progressive disease. Single-agent nivolumab was administered to trial patients in the multi-cohort phase II CheckMate 205 trial. An independent review committee assessed best overall response using the 2007 International Working Group response criteria. Trial PBMCs were collected just before the start of nivolumab (C1D1) and during therapy at cycle 2 day 1 and cycle 4 day 1. Peripheral blood was collected in 8 mL Vacutainer Cell Preparation Tubes, from which PBMCs were isolated by centrifugation and then cryopreserved.

The receptor comes from a human donor with classical Hodgkin lymphoma. The sequencing here drew on peripheral blood mononuclear cells (PBMCs), taken before the second cycle of nivolumab. The chain links TRBV5-1 with TRBJ1-5; the D gene is perhaps TRBD1, from 6 matching bases. Here is the DNA: TGCGCCAGCAGCTTGGAGGGGGTGGGCAATCAGCCCCAGCATTTT. It encodes CASSLEGVGNQPQHF.